The sequence of this T cell receptor (beta chain) was determined in a study of T cell repertoires in cytomegalovirus infection (dated by TCRdb to between 2018 and 2021). Context from the whole study: Donor HLA type was relevant to the analysis, because carriage of CMV infection together with the matching HLA type was indicated by public TCR beta signatures.

This sample was sequenced with an Illumina HiSeq 1500. TCRdb cleaned the public reads at Q25 with fastp, built clones with MiXCR and kept in-frame beta chains. Each entry merges the rows of one CDR3 protein and shows their most common DNA and genes. This sample holds around 740,000 distinct CDR3 sequences; roughly 35% were observed only once. The biggest ten clones account for around 3% of the sample. The germline V gene gives CDR1 as SGHTA and CDR2 as FQGNSA. Including the terminal cysteine and phenylalanine, the CDR3 comprises 14 residues. CDR3 DNA only is kept here, 42 bases in frame from base 1. Concerning this clonotype: Its antigen has not been determined. An end of the junction differs from the germline gene, which may be a read error.

Beyond this particular receptor, the publication reports: In both this cohort and an independent roughly 350-donor cohort, the cumulative frequency of public TCR beta family members distinguished carriers of CMV infection plus the relevant HLA type. The ex vivo response was dominated by HLA-C-restricted CMV-specific TCR beta clonotypes, which also provided the single most frequent clonotype in two of eight donors.

What was sequenced was PBMCs. The sequence derives from a human donor in good health (CMV status not recorded). Some clones in this sample may be carry-over from other donors' samples. The receptor chain draws on TRBV7-2 and TRBJ2-7; TRBD1 is a possible D gene, resting on 6 matching bases. The CDR3 has the sequence CPSSLGAGVYEQYF. The sequence in DNA is TGTCCCAGCAGCTTAGGAGCAGGGGTCTACGAGCAGTACTTC.